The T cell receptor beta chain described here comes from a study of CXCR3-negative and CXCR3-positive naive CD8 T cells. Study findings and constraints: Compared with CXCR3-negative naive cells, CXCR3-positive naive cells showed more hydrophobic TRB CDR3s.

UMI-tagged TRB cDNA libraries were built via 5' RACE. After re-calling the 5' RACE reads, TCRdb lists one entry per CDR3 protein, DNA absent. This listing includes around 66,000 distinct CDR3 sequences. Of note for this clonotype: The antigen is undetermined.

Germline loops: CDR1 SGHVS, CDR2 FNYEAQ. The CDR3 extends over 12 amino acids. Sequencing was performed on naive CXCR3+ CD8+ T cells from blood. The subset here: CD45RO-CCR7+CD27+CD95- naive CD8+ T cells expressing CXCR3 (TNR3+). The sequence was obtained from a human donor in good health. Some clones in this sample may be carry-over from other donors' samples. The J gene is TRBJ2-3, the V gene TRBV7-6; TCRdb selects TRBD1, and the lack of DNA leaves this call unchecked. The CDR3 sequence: CASSLPGRTQYF. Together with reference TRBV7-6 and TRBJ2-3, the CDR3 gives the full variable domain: GAGVSQSPRYKVTKRGQDVALRCDPISGHVSLYWYRQALGQGPEFLTYFNYEAQQDKSGLPNDRFSAERPEGSISTLTIQRTEQRDSAMYRCASSLPGRTQYFGPGTRLTVL.